What follows is one TCR beta chain and its context. What it recognizes is unknown. The same CDR3 is also encoded by other DNA sequences in this sample. The data derive from a study of Ad26.COV2.S vaccination and SARS-CoV-2 variants. The assay was immunoSEQ multiplex PCR, and TCRdb's table has in-frame clones only and misses some. This table holds hundreds of thousands of clones, about 90% found once. The CDR3 totals 13 residues. Trimming pared 2 bases from V and 1 base from J, leaving 5 bases between. CDR1 SGHAT and CDR2 FQNNGV come from the germline V gene. Whole-study results and caveats: Placebo recipients had lower spike-specific TCR breadth than vaccine recipients. Vaccine and placebo groups showed comparable non-spike TCR breadth. Analytic work on TCR breadth and depth might have understated the full extent of total T cell responses. CD8+ and CD4+ T cells specific for spike reportedly responded with substantial breadth after vaccination.

J is TRBJ1-1 and V is TRBV11-2; unclear D gene. The receptor comes from a human donor who had recovered from COVID-19. The sequencing here drew on peripheral blood, taken after recovery from COVID-19. CDR3 bases: TGTGCCAGCAGCTTATCTGGGAACACTGAAGCTTTCTTT. Protein product: CASSLSGNTEAFF.